This TCR beta chain was profiled in a study of T cell responses to AZD1222 COVID-19 vaccine. The repertoire was sequenced with immunoSEQ multiplex PCR; TCRdb's copy has only in-frame clones and lacks some. Seen here are some 130,000 clones, around 93% observed once, and the top ten hold approximately 6.5%. Study outcomes and limitations: There were repertoire samples only from the period after the peak T cell response.

This CDR3 is built from 15 residues. The germline CDR1 and CDR2 sequences are GTSNPN and SVGIG (reference sequence). The trim removed 3 bases at V and 9 bases at J, leaving 11 bases unmatched. In regard to this clone: What it binds is unknown.

This material consisted of peripheral blood, taken 28 days after the second AZD1222 dose. This receptor was taken from an adult who received the AZD1222 COVID-19 vaccine. This chain joins TRBV30 and TRBJ1-6, with 7 nucleotides matching TRBD1. The CDR3 sequence is CAWRSVGGGGSPLHF. The CDR3 DNA follows: TGTGCCTGGAGGAGTGTAGGGGGCGGAGGTTCACCCCTCCACTTT. The whole variable domain, filled in from reference TRBV30 and TRBJ1-6, reads SQTIHQWPATLVQPVGSPLSLECTVEGTSNPNLYWYRQAAGRGLQLLFYSVGIGQISSEVPQNLSASRPQDRQFILSSKKLLLSDSGFYLCAWRSVGGGGSPLHFGNGTRLTVT.